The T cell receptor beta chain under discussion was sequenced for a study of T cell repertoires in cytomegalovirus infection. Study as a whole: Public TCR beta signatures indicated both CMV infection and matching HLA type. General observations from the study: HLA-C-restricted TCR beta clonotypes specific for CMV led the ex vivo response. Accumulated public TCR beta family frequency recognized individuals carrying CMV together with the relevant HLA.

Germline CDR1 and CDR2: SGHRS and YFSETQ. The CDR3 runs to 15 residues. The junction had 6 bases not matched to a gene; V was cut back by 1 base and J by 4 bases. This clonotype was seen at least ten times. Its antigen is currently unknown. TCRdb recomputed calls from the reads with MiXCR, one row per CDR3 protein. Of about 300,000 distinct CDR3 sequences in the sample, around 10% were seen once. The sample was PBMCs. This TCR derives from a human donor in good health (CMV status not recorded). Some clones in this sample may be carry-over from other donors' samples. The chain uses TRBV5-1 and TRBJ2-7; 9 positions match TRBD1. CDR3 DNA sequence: TGCGCCAGCAGCTTGACCAGACAGGGGGAGTACGAGCAGTACTTC. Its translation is CASSLTRQGEYEQYF. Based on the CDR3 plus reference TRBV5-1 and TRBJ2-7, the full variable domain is KAGVTQTPRYLIKTRGQQVTLSCSPISGHRSVSWYQQTPGQGLQFLFEYFSETQRNKGNFPGRFSGRQFSNSRSEMNVSTLELGDSALYLCASSLTRQGEYEQYFGPGTRLTVT.